This T cell receptor (beta chain) was retrieved from a study of identical twins. TCRdb reanalysed the 5' RACE reads using MiXCR and keeps one entry per CDR3 protein. This sample has 430,000 or so distinct CDR3 sequences, with roughly 26% found just once. To note about this clonotype: Its antigen is unidentified.

Regarding the study as a whole: Insertion counts were lower in abundant cord blood beta clonotypes, a trend that memory repertoires did not show. Alpha sequences that were out-of-frame and twin-shared showed an excess of low generation probability.

V was pared by 2 bases and J by 5 bases, with 14 bases between. Germline V lookup: CDR1 SGHRS, CDR2 YFSETQ. The CDR3 sequence is 15 residues long. This sample also appeared in a second study, on T cells expressing NK-cell markers. That paper states: Among eight sequenced donors, seven carried HCMV seropositivity while one was seronegative.

The receptor was isolated from a woman under 30 in good health. The V gene is TRBV5-1, the J gene TRBJ2-1; unclear D gene. Material: CD4+ T cells sorted from blood. The CDR3 region is CASSFVGVRHNEQFF. In DNA form, the CDR3 reads TGCGCCAGCAGCTTTGTTGGGGTCCGTCACAATGAGCAGTTCTTC.